These T cell receptor beta chains were read from a single sample in a study of PD-L1 blockade in urothelial cancer. Data came from immunoSEQ multiplex PCR; TCRdb stores just in-frame clones and leaves some out. Among some 97,000 clones, over 80% were seen once, and the ten largest hold about 0.91%. The sequencing used PBMCs, collected around atezolizumab (anti-PD-L1) treatment. The receptors derive from a woman aged 80 or over with urothelial cancer. Each CDR3 is given with its conserved first and last residue. A D gene is named only where the DNA matches it firmly.

TRBV11-2	TRBJ2-1	-	15	CASSPGQGSYNEQFF
TRBV5-1	TRBJ1-5	-	14	CASSLAGGDQPQHF
TRBV19	TRBJ2-6	-	15	CASSPLSSGANVLTF
TRBV5-1	TRBJ2-1	-	15	CASSQGGVSYNEQFF
TRBV15	TRBJ2-1	-	13	CATSRDRYNEQFF
TRBV6-5	TRBJ2-7	TRBD1	15	CASTRPGQGAYEQYF
TRBV2	TRBJ2-3	TRBD2	15	CASSERLAGVDTQYF
TRBV19	TRBJ2-1	TRBD2	18	CASSIGLAGGESYNEQFF
TRBV5-1	TRBJ2-7	-	16	CASSTAGDSLTYEQYF
TRBV7-9	TRBJ1-2	TRBD1	14	CASRHPGQARGYTF